The text below deals with one T cell receptor (beta chain). The data are from a study of blood T cell repertoires in COVID-19. At the level of the study: Both acute and convalescent COVID-19 samples were obtained from the United States, Italy and Spain. T cells, B-cell-depleted T cells, or PBMCs supplied cDNA or gDNA.

The V and J ends lost 5 bases and 11 bases, in that order; junction bases with no gene match: 7. The CDR3 is 13 residues long. Germline assignment: CDR1 LGHDT and CDR2 YNNKEL (reference sequence). In the original workflow: Amplification of reference gene primers provided the estimated nucleated cell counts. Sequencing was performed with immunoSEQ multiplex PCR; in TCRdb, only in-frame clones are kept and a portion is missing. V and J calls and clone size are those listed in that table; D and trimming were worked out from the DNA. The data contain roughly 180,000 clones, approximately 86% of them singletons.

The gene calls are TRBV3-1 (or the pseudogene TRBV3-2) and TRBJ2-2; 8 nucleotides agree with TRBD2. The sample consisted of peripheral blood. This TCR derives from a man in his sixties who had recovered from COVID-19. The CDR3 DNA is TGTGCCAGCAGCTACGGACTAGCCGAAGAGCTGTTTTTT. Residues: CASSYGLAEELFF.